This TCR beta chain comes out of a study of PD-L1 blockade in urothelial cancer. Overall study context: About 85% of the roughly 29 patients were men whose urothelial cancer was bladder-origin. Samples came from 3 weeks, at the second dose, and 6 weeks into treatment. Reported median T cell count for blood samples was 140,000 to 150,000. Study-wide results and limits: Tumor-associated TCR clones expanded more in blood at 3 weeks in patients with durable benefit.

Time point in this sample: pretreatment peripheral blood. A single count supports this clone. Its specificity is unknown. This table comes from immunoSEQ multiplex PCR, and its TCRdb copy is limited to in-frame clones, with some not included. The sample has about 45,000 clones; around nine tenths are singletons. Germline V CDR1 and CDR2: MRHNA, SNTAGT. V dropped 6 bases and J dropped 3; count of bases not matched to a gene: 5. This CDR3 comprises 15 residues. This sequence was found in a donor aged 40 or over with urothelial cancer. The sequencing here drew on PBMCs, taken around atezolizumab (anti-PD-L1) treatment. The chain joins TRBV6-4 to TRBJ2-2, with 9 bases that match TRBD2. The CDR3 here is CASSKTSGYTGELFF. The CDR3 nucleotides are TGTGCCAGCAGCAAGACTAGCGGTTACACCGGGGAGCTGTTTTTT.